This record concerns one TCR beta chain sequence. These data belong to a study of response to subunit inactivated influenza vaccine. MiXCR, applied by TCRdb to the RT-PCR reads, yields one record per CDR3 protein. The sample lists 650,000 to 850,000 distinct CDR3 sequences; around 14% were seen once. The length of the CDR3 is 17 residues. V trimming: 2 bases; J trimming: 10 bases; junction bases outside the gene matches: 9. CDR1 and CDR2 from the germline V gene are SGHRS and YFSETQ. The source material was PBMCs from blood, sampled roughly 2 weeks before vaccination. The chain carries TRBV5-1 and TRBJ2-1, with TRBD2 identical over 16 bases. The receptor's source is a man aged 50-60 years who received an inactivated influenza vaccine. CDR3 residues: CASSLQPGLAGGPEQFF. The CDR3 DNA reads TGCGCCAGCAGCTTACAACCGGGACTAGCGGGGGGGCCGGAGCAGTTCTTC.